The T cell receptor (beta chain) described here comes from a study of shared T cell receptors in the human thymus. The assay was immunoSEQ multiplex PCR, and TCRdb's table has in-frame clones only and misses some. Seen here are roughly 710,000 clones, 75% to 90% observed once, and the top ten hold over 0.008%. From germline, CDR1 is SEHNR and CDR2 FQNEAQ (reference sequence). With 3 bases clipped from V and 4 bases from J, the junction kept 11 bases outside the gene matches. CDR3 length: 16 residues. The sample was also linked to a second study, of human thymus T cells.

The sample taken for sequencing was thymocytes. This sequence joins TRBV7-9 and TRBJ1-2, with 7 bases identical to TRBD1. The origin of this receptor is a girl younger than two with a congenital heart defect. In DNA, the CDR3 is TGTGCCAGCAGCTTTTCGACAGGGAAGAAGCCCTATGGCTACACCTTC. The encoded protein is CASSFSTGKKPYGYTF.